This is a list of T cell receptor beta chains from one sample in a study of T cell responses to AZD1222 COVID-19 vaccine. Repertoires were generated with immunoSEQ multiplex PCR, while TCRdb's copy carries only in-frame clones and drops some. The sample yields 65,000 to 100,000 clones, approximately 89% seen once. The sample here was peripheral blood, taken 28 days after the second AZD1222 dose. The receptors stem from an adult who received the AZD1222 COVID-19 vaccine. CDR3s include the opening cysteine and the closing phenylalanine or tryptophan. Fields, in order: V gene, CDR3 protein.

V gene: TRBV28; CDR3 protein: CASSTPGGRGYTF
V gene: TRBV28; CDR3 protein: CASSPGLAGMRETQYF
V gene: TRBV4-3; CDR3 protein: CASSMRTSGRNEQFF
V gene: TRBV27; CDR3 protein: CASSSRGLADNEQFF
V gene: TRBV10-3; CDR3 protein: CAISGDRDWDYEQYF
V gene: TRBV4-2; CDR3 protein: CASSPLVASGRETQYF
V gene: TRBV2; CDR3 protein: CASSERGQRRCLF
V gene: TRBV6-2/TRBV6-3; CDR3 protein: CASSTIRGYTF
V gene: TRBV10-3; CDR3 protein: CAISDGTGELFF
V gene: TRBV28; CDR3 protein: CASRGLAGGNGELFF
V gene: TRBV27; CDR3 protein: CASSYEGPNTEAFF
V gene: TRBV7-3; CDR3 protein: CASSLKAPLGRSEQFF
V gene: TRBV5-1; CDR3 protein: CASSSGNTGELFF
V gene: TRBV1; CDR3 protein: CTSSQGFGYTGELFF
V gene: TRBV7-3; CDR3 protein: CASSPSTGVGYTF
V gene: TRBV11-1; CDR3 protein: CASSLSGLAETQYF
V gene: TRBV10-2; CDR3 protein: CASSVGPSLETQYF
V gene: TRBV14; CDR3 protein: CASSSGPYEQYF
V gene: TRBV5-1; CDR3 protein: CASSLAGTGVNEQFF
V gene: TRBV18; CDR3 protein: CASSQWTRSYEQYF
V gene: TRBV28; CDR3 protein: CASVAASNEKLFF
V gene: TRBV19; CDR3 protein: CASSRSGSYEQYF
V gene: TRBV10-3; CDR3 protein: CAISESMHRTSGNTIYF
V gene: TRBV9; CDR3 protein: CASSVAGTAAYEQYF
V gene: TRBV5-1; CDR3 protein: CASSLEGAGYTF
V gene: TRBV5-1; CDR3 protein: CASSLRANPSTDTQYF
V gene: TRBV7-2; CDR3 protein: CASSLGGDSLYSGANVLTF
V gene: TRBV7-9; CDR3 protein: CASSLARTGTNTGELFF
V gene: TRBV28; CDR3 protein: CASTAVNTGELFF
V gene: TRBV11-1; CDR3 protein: CASSAGSPGANVLTF
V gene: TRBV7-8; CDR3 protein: CASSSTGAGTGELFF
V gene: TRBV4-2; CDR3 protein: CASSQEVGNHQPQHF
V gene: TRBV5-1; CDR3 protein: CASSPGSSTYNEQFF
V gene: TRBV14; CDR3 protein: CASSQDPLSGGVTGELFF
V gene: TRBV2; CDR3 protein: CASSPLAGRIYNEQFF
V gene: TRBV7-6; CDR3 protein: CASSFRDRGEPQHF
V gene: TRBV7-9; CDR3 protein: CASSLGRAGLNEQFF